A selection of T cell receptor beta chains follows, all from one sample in a study of OX40 agonist ivuxolimab in advanced cancers. The method was immunoSEQ multiplex PCR; TCRdb's version includes in-frame clones alone and lacks a portion of them. This table has under 100,000 clones, more than 70% appearing once. The source was CD4+ or CD8+ T cells sorted from blood, collected in a trial of the OX40 agonist ivuxolimab. The receptors derive from an adult with an advanced solid tumor such as melanoma, head and neck, liver or kidney cancer. CDR3s leave out the opening cysteine and the closing phenylalanine or tryptophan. The order of the fields is CDR3 protein, V gene.

ASSREPNYGYT,TRBV6-6
ASSLEGTVGYT,TRBV5-1
AADRGRYGYT,TRBV28
ASSRLAGGTDTQY,TRBV4-1
ASSLAGIGNIQY,TRBV28
ASSVGTGGLGNQPQH,TRBV7-2
ASSPGTSGETQY,TRBV5-6
ASIDPGGQDTQY,TRBV5-1
ASSRGQGDYGYT,TRBV5-4
ASSLDAGQPQH,TRBV7-2
ASNSGLNTEAF,TRBV27
ASNSGEINEKLF,TRBV2
AWSIAGGGYEQY,TRBV30
ASSQRVGQNYGYT,TRBV4-3
ASSIAGDTEAF,TRBV19
ASSAWTSGGAGDTQY,TRBV11-3
ASTPGLGGSPLH,TRBV5-4
ASTSTRLVGAISGNTIY,TRBV28
ASRDKAMNTEAF,TRBV19
ASRVGPDTGELF,TRBV5-6
SVETSGANVLT,TRBV29-1
ASSSRAGPTYEQY,TRBV7-3
ASSHAGAATETQY,TRBV4-2
ASSYDGDPLSPLH,TRBV6-5
ASSRMRSEQY,TRBV28
ASSETGQTNNEQF,TRBV18
ASSLVLGTEAF,TRBV7-2
ASEQDEQF,TRBV30